Given below is one T cell receptor beta chain in context. The record originates from a study of blood T cell repertoires in COVID-19. Overall study context: Acute and convalescent COVID-19 samples came from the United States, Italy and Spain. PBMCs, B-cell-depleted T cells, or T cells provided the cDNA or gDNA that made up the material.

There are 17 residues in the CDR3. Trimming cost V 4 bases and J 2 bases; bases outside gene matches: 10. The germline CDR1 and CDR2 sequences are SGHTA and FQGNSA. Source study methods: Estimated nucleated cell counts came from reference gene primer amplification. Generated by immunoSEQ multiplex PCR, the TCRdb table keeps only in-frame clones and is missing some. D and trimming were read from the DNA, whereas the V and J calls and clone size are those reported in that table. The table includes some 85,000 clones, nearly 80% detected once. The clonotype comes from a man aged 70 or older with COVID-19, enrolled during active disease. V usage is TRBV7-2 and J usage is TRBJ2-5, with 10 bases lining up with TRBD2. The specimen sequenced was peripheral blood. The CDR3 protein is CASSYPQLAGIQETQYF. CDR3 bases: TGTGCCAGCAGCTACCCACAACTAGCGGGGATACAAGAGACCCAGTACTTC.